This is a list of T cell receptor beta chains from one sample in a study of human T cells and chemical hapten exposure. TCRdb analysed the RACE reads with MiXCR anew, one entry per CDR3 protein. Found here are 180,000 or so distinct CDR3 sequences, approximately 29% of them singletons; the top ten hold approximately 3%. The sequenced sample was whole blood, obtained in connection with sensitization to the hapten diphenylcyclopropenone (DPC). Receptor source: a woman between 25 and 40 years old with alopecia areata. Some clones in this sample may be carry-over from other donors' samples. The CDR3 runs from the conserved cysteine through the conserved F or W. Fields, in order: J gene, V gene, CDR3 protein.

j_call: TRBJ2-3
v_call: TRBV5-1
cdr3_aa: CASSLVPVSTDTQYF

j_call: TRBJ2-4
v_call: TRBV6-2/TRBV6-3
cdr3_aa: CASRPIVENIQYF

j_call: TRBJ2-2
v_call: TRBV6-2/TRBV6-3
cdr3_aa: CASSYGVTNTGELFF

j_call: TRBJ1-1
v_call: TRBV5-1
cdr3_aa: CASSSQGIGTEAFF

j_call: TRBJ1-4
v_call: TRBV29-1
cdr3_aa: CSVEFRIGEKLFF

j_call: TRBJ1-1
v_call: TRBV28
cdr3_aa: CASRQGLMNTEAFF

j_call: TRBJ1-2
v_call: TRBV20-1
cdr3_aa: CSADSLGNASGGYTF

j_call: TRBJ2-7
v_call: TRBV9
cdr3_aa: CASSVSHVLGGEQYF

j_call: TRBJ2-5
v_call: TRBV29-1
cdr3_aa: CSVEDRGRRETQYF

j_call: TRBJ2-7
v_call: TRBV7-6
cdr3_aa: CASSDGDFYEQYF

j_call: TRBJ2-2
v_call: TRBV11-1
cdr3_aa: CASSLKSGELFF

j_call: TRBJ2-7
v_call: TRBV2
cdr3_aa: CASSVDRSSYEQYF

j_call: TRBJ2-5
v_call: TRBV29-1
cdr3_aa: CSVGTGLSETQYF

j_call: TRBJ2-7
v_call: TRBV7-2
cdr3_aa: CASSFFPNYEQYF

j_call: TRBJ2-2
v_call: TRBV7-3
cdr3_aa: CASSSGAGETGELFF

j_call: TRBJ2-3
v_call: TRBV20-1
cdr3_aa: CSASEDTQYF

j_call: TRBJ1-2
v_call: TRBV20-1
cdr3_aa: CSARDPGQGNGYTF

j_call: TRBJ2-7
v_call: TRBV2
cdr3_aa: CASISGLQTSYEQYF